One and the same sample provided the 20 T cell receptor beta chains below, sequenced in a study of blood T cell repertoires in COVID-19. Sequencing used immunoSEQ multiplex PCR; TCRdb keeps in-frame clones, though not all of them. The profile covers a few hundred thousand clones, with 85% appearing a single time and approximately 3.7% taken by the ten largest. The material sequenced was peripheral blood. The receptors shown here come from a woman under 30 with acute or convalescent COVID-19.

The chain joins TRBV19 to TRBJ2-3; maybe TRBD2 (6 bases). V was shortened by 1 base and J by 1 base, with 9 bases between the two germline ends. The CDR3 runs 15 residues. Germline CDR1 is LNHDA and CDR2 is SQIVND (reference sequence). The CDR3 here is CASSIAGAGTDTQYF. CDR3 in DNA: TGTGCCAGTAGTATAGCGGGAGCGGGCACAGATACGCAGTATTTT.

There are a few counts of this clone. As DNA, the CDR3 is TGTGCCAGCACCCCTCTTCCAGGCAGGCCTAATGAAAAACTGTTTTTT. Protein product: CASTPLPGRPNEKLFF. The genes are TRBV21-1 and TRBJ1-4; whether TRBD1, the table's D call, matches the DNA was not checked. TRBV21-1 is recorded as a pseudogene. CDR3 length equals 16 residues.

The CDR3 bases are TGTGCCAGCAGTTACTCCCAGGAATCTGGGGCCAACGTCCTGACTTTC. It is translated as CASSYSQESGANVLTF. V gene TRBV6-5 combines with J gene TRBJ2-6; D is ambiguous. The V end lost 0 bases, the J end lost 1 base, and 7 bases lay between the germline ends. The CDR3 extends over 16 amino acids. The germline gives CDR1 MNHEY, CDR2 SVGAGI.

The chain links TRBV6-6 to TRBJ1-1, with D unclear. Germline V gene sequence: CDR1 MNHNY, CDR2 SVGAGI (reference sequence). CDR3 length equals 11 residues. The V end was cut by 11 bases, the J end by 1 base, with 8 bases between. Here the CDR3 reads CACARNTEAFF. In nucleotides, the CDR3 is TGTGCCTGTGCTAGGAACACTGAAGCTTTCTTT.

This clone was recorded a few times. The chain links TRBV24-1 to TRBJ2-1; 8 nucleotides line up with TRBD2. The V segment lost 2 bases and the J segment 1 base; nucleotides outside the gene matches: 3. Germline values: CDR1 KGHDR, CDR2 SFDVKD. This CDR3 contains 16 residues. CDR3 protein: CATSDSLAASYNEQFF. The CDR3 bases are TGTGCCACCAGTGATTCACTAGCGGCGTCCTACAATGAGCAGTTCTTC.

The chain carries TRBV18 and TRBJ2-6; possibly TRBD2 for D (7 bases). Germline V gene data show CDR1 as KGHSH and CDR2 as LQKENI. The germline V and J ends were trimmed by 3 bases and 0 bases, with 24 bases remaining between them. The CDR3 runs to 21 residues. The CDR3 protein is CASSPPIGGPGTFSGANVLTF. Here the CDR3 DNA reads TGTGCCAGCTCACCTCCAATCGGGGGGCCCGGAACCTTCTCTGGGGCCAACGTCCTGACTTTC.

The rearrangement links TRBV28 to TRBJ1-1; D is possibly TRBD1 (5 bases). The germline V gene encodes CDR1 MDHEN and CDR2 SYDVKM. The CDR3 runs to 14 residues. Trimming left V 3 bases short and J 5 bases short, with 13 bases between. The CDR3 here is CASSLRQGWTEAFF. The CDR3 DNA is TGTGCCAGCAGTTTGAGGCAGGGTTGGACTGAAGCTTTCTTT.

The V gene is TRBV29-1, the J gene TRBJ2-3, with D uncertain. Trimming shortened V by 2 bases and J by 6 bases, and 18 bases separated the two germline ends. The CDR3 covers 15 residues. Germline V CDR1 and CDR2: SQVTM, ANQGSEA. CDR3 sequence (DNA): TGCAGCGTTGAACTCTTCCGGCGGAAAGAGGATACGCAGTATTTT. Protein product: CSVELFRRKEDTQYF.

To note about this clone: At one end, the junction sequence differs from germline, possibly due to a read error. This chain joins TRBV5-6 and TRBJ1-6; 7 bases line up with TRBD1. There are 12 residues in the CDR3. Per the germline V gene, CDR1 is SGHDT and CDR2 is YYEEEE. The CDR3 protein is CASSLEGAYTYF. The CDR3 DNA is TGTGCCAGCAGCCTCGAGGGGGCCTATACTTACTTT.

In DNA, the CDR3 is TGTGCCAGCAGTCCGGGCAGGGGCAACTATGGCTACACCTTC. Amino acid sequence: CASSPGRGNYGYTF. V is TRBV27 and J is TRBJ1-2, with a tentative D call TRBD1 (6 bases). Germline V gives CDR1 MNHEY, CDR2 SMNVEV (reference sequence). The CDR3 is made up of 14 amino acids. V was trimmed by 5 bases and J by 2 bases, leaving 12 bases between them.

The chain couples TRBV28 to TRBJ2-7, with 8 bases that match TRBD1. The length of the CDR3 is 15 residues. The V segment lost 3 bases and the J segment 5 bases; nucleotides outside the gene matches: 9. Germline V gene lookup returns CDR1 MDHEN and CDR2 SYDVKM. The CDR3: CASSFLSRQGNEQYF. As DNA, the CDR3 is TGTGCCAGCAGTTTTCTCTCCCGACAGGGGAACGAGCAGTACTTC.

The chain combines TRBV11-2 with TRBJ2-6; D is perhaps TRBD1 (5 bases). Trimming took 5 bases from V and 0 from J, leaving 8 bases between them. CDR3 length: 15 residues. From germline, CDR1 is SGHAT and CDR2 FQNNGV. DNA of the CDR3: TGTGCCAGCAGCCCCGGACACTCTGGGGCCAACGTCCTGACTTTC. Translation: CASSPGHSGANVLTF.

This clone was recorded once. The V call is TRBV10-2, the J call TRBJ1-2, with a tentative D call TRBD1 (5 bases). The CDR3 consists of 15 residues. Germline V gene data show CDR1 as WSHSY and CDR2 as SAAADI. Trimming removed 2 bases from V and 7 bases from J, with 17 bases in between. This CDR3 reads CASSESSTALRGYTF. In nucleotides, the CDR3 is TGCGCCAGCAGTGAGAGTTCGACAGCTCTACGTGGCTACACCTTC.

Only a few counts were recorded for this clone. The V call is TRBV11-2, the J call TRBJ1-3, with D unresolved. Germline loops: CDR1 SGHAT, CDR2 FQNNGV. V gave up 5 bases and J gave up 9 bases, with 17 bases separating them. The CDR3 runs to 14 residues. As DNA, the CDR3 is TGTGCCAGCAGCGCAGACCAGGCCCGGCGCACCATATATTTT. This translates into CASSADQARRTIYF. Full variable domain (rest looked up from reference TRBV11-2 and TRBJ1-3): EAGVAQSPRYKIIEKRQSVAFWCNPISGHATLYWYQQILGQGPKLLIQFQNNGVVDDSQLPKDRFSAERLKGVDSTLKIQPAKLEDSAVYLCASSADQARRTIYFGEGSWLTVV.

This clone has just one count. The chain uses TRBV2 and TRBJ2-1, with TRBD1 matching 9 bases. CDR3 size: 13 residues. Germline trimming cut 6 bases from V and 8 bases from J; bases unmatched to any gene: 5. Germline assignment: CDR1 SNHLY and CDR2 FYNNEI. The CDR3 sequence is CASSSGTGYEQFF. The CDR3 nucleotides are TGTGCCAGCAGCTCCGGGACAGGGTATGAGCAGTTCTTC. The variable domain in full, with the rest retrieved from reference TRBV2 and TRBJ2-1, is EPEVTQTPSHQVTQMGQEVILRCVPISNHLYFYWYRQILGQKVEFLVSFYNNEISEKSEIFDDQFSVERPDGSNFTLKIRSTKLEDSAMYFCASSSGTGYEQFFGPGTRLTVL.

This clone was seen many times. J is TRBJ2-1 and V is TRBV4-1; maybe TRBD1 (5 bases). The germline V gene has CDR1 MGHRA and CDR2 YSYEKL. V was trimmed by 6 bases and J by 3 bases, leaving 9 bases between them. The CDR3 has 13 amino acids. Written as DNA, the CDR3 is TGCGCCAGCAGTTTACAGGACTACAATGAGCAGTTCTTC. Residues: CASSLQDYNEQFF.

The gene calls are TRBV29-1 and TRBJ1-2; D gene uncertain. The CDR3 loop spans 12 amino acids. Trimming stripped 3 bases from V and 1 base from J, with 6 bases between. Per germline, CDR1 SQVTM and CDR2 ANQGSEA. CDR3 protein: CSVDRFNYGYTF. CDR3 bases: TGCAGCGTTGACAGGTTTAACTATGGCTACACCTTC. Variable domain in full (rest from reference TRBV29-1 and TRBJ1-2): SAVISQKPSRDICQRGTSLTIQCQVDSQVTMMFWYRQQPGQSLTLIATANQGSEATYESGFVIDKFPISRPNLTFSTLTVSNMSPEDSSIYLCSVDRFNYGYTFGSGTRLTVV.

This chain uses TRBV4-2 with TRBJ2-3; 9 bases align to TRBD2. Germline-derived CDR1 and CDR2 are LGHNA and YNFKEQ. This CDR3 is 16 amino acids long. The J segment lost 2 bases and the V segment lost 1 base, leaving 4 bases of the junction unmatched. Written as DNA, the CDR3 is TGTGCCAGCAGCCAAGTAACTAGCGGGCACACAGATACGCAGTATTTT. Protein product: CASSQVTSGHTDTQYF.

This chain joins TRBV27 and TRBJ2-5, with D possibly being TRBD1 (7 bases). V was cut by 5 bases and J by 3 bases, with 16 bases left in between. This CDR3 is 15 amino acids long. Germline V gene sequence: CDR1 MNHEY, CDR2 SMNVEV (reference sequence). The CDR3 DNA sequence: TGTGCCAGCAGTGCGACAGGGTGGGGGGAAGAGACCCAGTACTTC. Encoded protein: CASSATGWGEETQYF.

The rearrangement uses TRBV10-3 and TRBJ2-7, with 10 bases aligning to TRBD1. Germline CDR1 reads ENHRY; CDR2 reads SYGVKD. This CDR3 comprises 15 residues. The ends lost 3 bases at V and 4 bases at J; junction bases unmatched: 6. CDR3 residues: CAISEKTGGGYEQYF. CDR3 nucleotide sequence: TGTGCCATCAGTGAAAAGACAGGGGGCGGTTACGAGCAGTACTTC.